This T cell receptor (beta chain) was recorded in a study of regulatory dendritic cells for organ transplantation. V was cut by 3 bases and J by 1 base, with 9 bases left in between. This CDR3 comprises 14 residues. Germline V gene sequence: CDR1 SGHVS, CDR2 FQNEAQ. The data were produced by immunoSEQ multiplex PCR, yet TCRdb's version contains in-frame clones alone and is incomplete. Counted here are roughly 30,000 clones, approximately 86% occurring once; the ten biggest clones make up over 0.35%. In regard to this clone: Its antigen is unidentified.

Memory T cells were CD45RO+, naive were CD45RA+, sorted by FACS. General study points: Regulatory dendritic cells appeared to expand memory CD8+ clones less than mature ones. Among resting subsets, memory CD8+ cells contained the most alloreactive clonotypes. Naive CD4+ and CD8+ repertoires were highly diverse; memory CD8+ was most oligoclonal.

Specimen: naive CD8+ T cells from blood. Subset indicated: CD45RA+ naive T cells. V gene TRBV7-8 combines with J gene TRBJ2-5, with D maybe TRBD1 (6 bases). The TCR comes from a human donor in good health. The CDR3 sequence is CASSFLGAQETQYF. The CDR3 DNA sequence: TGTGCCAGCAGCTTTTTGGGGGCCCAAGAGACCCAGTACTTC.